This TCR beta chain emerged from a study of blood T cell repertoires in COVID-19 (dated by TCRdb to 2020 to 2022). Regarding the complete study: Collaborator samples came from the United States, Italy and Spain and covered acute and convalescent phases of COVID-19. The samples were drawn from the first 160 participants of the ongoing ImmuneRACE study and from 950 to 1,500 subjects provided by 6 global collaborators. The repertoires were released in a freely available public database intended as a resource for research on the immune response to SARS-CoV-2. Deeply sampled blood TCRbeta repertoires from subjects exposed to, actively infected with, or recovered from COVID-19 were included in the dataset. The sample metadata nearly always contained a de-identified subject ID, COVID-19 status, age in years and sex. Where available, HLA class I and class II types were taken from metadata supplied by the sample provider and were not determined by assay-based typing. The prospective study material was composed of cDNA or gDNA derived from T cells, B-cell-depleted T cells, or PBMCs.

What the authors observed across the whole study: The quantity of clinical and demographic metadata differed by source and by participant and was supplied without curation.

Looking up the germline V gene yields CDR1 SNHLY and CDR2 FYNNEI. Measured from the cysteine to the phenylalanine, the CDR3 is 14 residues long. Only the CDR3 portion is preserved as DNA: 42 bases, with reading frame beginning at the first base. Compared with germline, V lacks 7 bases and J lacks 7 bases; bases without a gene match: 7. TCRbeta CDR3 regions were amplified from genomic DNA using the immunoSEQ Assay, a bias-controlled multiplex PCR. The study's own analysis went as follows. The number of nucleated cells in each sample was estimated from the amplification of reference gene primers within the assay. To quantify the absolute abundance of each unique TCRbeta CDR3 rearrangement, sequence reads were collapsed and filtered. For each sample, productive Simpson clonality was calculated as the square root of Simpson's diversity index across productive rearrangements. TCRdb re-hosts the immuneACCESS table, in-frame sequences only. Its copies lack some clones; in the studies checked, an unresolved V gene accounts for under half of them, and the cause for the rest is not known. Clonal size and the V and J genes are those of that table, whereas D and trimming came from the DNA. This sample lists 100,000 or so clones; roughly 90% were detected once. The top ten clonotypes cover 0.97% of the sample.

Collaborating institutions collected whole blood in K2EDTA tubes following their own protocols. For TCRbeta analysis, collaborators shipped samples as frozen whole blood, isolated PBMCs, or DNA extracted from either of those sample types. Concerning this clone: Its antigen specificity is not known. It has no much larger one-base neighbor in the sample; base qualities were not kept.

The source is a man in his fifties or sixties with acute or convalescent COVID-19. Rearrangement joined TRBV2 to TRBJ2-1; TRBD2 fits 10 bases in the junction. The sample taken for sequencing was peripheral blood. CDR3 region: CASTSGLAFNEQFF. The nucleotides are TGTGCCAGCACTTCGGGACTAGCGTTTAATGAGCAGTTCTTC.